Sequencing of this T cell receptor (beta chain) was carried out in a study of T-cell reconstitution after alpha-beta-depleted transplantation in children. Overall study results and limits: Diversity of TCRbeta at day 60 was high in some patients, arising from surviving recipient T cells and thymic progenitors. Several hundred graft clones that had expanded were reportedly the source of alpha-beta T cells about two months after transplant. It was newly produced T cells that mostly accounted for T-cell counts and diversity one year after transplant.

Molecular barcoding with unique molecular identifiers was used for the TCRbeta library. From the PCR reads, TCRdb called clonotypes with MiXCR, one entry per CDR3 protein. The data hold over 450,000 distinct CDR3 sequences, with 10% observed a single time. Germline V gives CDR1 SGHTA, CDR2 FQGNSA. This CDR3 is built from 15 residues. The germline V and J ends were trimmed by 1 base and 5 bases, with 14 bases remaining between them. This clonotype was observed a few times. What it binds is not known. V and J are TRBV7-2 and TRBJ1-1; D not resolved. Sequences were derived from PBMCs, sampled before TCRalphabeta/CD19-depleted stem cell transplant. The origin of this receptor is a child aged 2-15 years with inherited bone marrow failure, due to receive a stem cell transplant. Here the CDR3 reads CASSLGSTEGTEAFF. Here the CDR3 DNA reads TGTGCCAGCAGCTTAGGTTCAACCGAGGGTACTGAAGCTTTCTTT.